Shown below are 20 T cell receptor beta chains from a single sample sequenced in a study of preoperative IRX-2 immunotherapy in early breast cancer. The treatment: preoperative locoregional IRX-2 cytokine immunotherapy. Sequencing used immunoSEQ multiplex PCR; TCRdb keeps in-frame clones, though not all of them. This table holds about 98,000 clones, 86% found once. The specimen comprised tumor tissue, sampled after IRX-2 immunotherapy. These receptors originate from a human donor with breast cancer.

The gene calls are TRBV7-7 and TRBJ1-6; D is ambiguous. The V end was cut by 3 bases, the J end by 6 bases, with 9 bases between. The CDR3 has 14 amino acids. Germline V gene sequence: CDR1 SSHAT, CDR2 FNYEAQ (reference sequence). The chain's CDR3 is CASSLLGFNSPLHF. CDR3 in DNA: TGTGCCAGCAGCTTGTTAGGGTTTAATTCACCCCTCCACTTT.

The chain joins TRBV19 to TRBJ1-5, with a weak D call TRBD1 (5 bases). This CDR3 region has 16 residues. V lost 4 bases to trimming and J lost 2 bases, with 15 bases between them. Per the germline V gene, CDR1 is LNHDA and CDR2 is SQIVND (reference sequence). In nucleotides, the CDR3 is TGTGCCAGTAGTAAAACGAGGGGAATCGGCAATCAGCCCCAGCATTTT. This codes for CASSKTRGIGNQPQHF.

Only one count was recorded for this clone. The V call is TRBV19, the J call TRBJ1-3, with D possibly TRBD1 on 6 matching bases. V was trimmed by 3 bases and J by 0 bases, leaving 12 bases between them. The CDR3 is 16 residues long. CDR1 is LNHDA, CDR2 SQIVND, per germline (reference sequence). In DNA form, the CDR3 reads TGTGCCAGTAGTATCGGCGCAGGGGCCTCTGGAAACACCATATATTTT. It is translated as CASSIGAGASGNTIYF.

The gene calls are TRBV5-1 and TRBJ1-1; weak D call: TRBD1 (5 bases). V was cut by 1 base and J by 4 bases, with 11 bases left in between. CDR1 is SGHRS, CDR2 YFSETQ, per germline. The CDR3 has 14 amino acids. CDR3 sequence: CASSLWGQGTEAFF. CDR3 DNA sequence: TGCGCCAGCAGCTTGTGGGGCCAGGGCACTGAAGCTTTCTTT.

This clone was seen once. This chain joins TRBV9 and TRBJ1-2, with a tentative D call TRBD1 (6 bases). CDR3 size: 14 residues. Trimming removed 0 bases from V and 3 bases from J, with 9 bases in between. Germline CDR1 SGDLS, CDR2 YYNGEE. The CDR3 DNA follows: TGTGCCAGCAGCGTAGGGACAGCCCACTATGGCTACACCTTC. As protein: CASSVGTAHYGYTF. Full variable domain (missing parts from reference TRBV9 and TRBJ1-2): DSGVTQTPKHLITATGQRVTLRCSPRSGDLSVYWYQQSLDQGLQFLIQYYNGEERAKGNILERFSAQQFPDLHSELNLSSLELGDSALYFCASSVGTAHYGYTFGSGTRLTVV.

The chain carries TRBV23-1 and TRBJ2-7; the D is unclear. TRBV23-1 is an ORF; its function is uncertain. This CDR3 comprises 13 residues. Trimming left V 6 bases short and J 3 bases short, with 12 bases between. CDR3 nucleotide sequence: TGCGCCAGCAGCTTAGTATCGAGCTACGAGCAGTACTTC. Amino acid sequence: CASSLVSSYEQYF.

The chain is built from TRBV5-1 and TRBJ2-2; the D gene is possibly TRBD1 (5 bases). V lost 0 bases and J lost 3, with 12 bases in between. Germline V gives CDR1 SGHRS, CDR2 YFSETQ. The CDR3 is 16 residues long. In nucleotides, the CDR3 is TGCGCCAGCAGCTTGGATGGGCAGGGATACACCGGGGAGCTGTTTTTT. This sequence encodes CASSLDGQGYTGELFF.

V and J are TRBV28 and TRBJ1-6, with D tentatively TRBD1 (5 bases). V was shortened by 7 bases and J by 10 bases, with 17 bases between the two germline ends. Germline assignment: CDR1 MDHEN and CDR2 SYDVKM. The CDR3 contains 14 residues. Here the CDR3 DNA reads TGTGCCAGCACGGGGGGACGGTCTAGCTCACCCCTCCACTTT. It yields the protein CASTGGRSSSPLHF.

This chain joins TRBV30 and TRBJ2-1; 9 bases are a match to TRBD2. Germline lookup yields CDR1 GTSNPN and CDR2 SVGIG (reference sequence). V lost 0 bases, J lost 9 bases, and 6 bases stayed unmatched. The CDR3 is 14 residues long. CDR3 DNA: TGTGCCTGGAGTGTTGGGCAGCGGGGGGTTGAGCAGTTCTTC. This codes for CAWSVGQRGVEQFF. The complete variable domain, with remaining parts taken from reference TRBV30 and TRBJ2-1, reads SQTIHQWPATLVQPVGSPLSLECTVEGTSNPNLYWYRQAAGRGLQLLFYSVGIGQISSEVPQNLSASRPQDRQFILSSKKLLLSDSGFYLCAWSVGQRGVEQFFGPGTRLTVL.

This sequence joins TRBV28 and TRBJ1-4; possibly TRBD1 for D (6 bases). The CDR3 has 15 residues. Trimming took off 4 bases at V and 7 bases at J, with 16 bases between the two ends. CDR1 and CDR2 (germline): MDHEN, SYDVKM. The CDR3 region has the DNA TGTGCCAGCAGTTCCTACAGGGTTGGGACTGAAAAACTGTTTTTT. This codes for CASSSYRVGTEKLFF.

V gene TRBV10-3 combines with J gene TRBJ1-5; unclear D gene. Germline CDR1 reads ENHRY; CDR2 reads SYGVKD. The germline V and J ends were trimmed by 0 bases and 11 bases, with 8 bases remaining between them. The CDR3 contains 12 residues. The CDR3 region has the DNA TGTGCCATCAGTGAGTCGAAGGAAGCCCAGCATTTT. It translates to CAISESKEAQHF.

The J gene is TRBJ1-5, the V gene TRBV28; D is uncertain. This CDR3 is 16 amino acids long. CDR1 is MDHEN and CDR2 is SYDVKM in the germline V gene. Trimming cost V 7 bases and J 2 bases, with 18 bases left between them. CDR3: CASTHLGVEGNQPQHF. The CDR3 nucleotides read TGTGCCAGCACCCACCTTGGGGTCGAGGGCAATCAGCCCCAGCATTTT.

V and J are TRBV28 and TRBJ1-2; D remains ambiguous. The CDR3 sequence is 12 residues long. CDR1 is MDHEN, CDR2 SYDVKM, per germline. The V end lost 3 bases, the J end lost 7 bases, and 9 bases lay between the germline ends. CDR3 in amino acids: CASSLSSGGYTF. The CDR3 DNA is TGTGCCAGCAGTTTGAGTTCTGGTGGCTACACCTTC.

V usage is TRBV2 and J usage is TRBJ2-3; D gene ambiguous. Germline loops: CDR1 SNHLY, CDR2 FYNNEI. The germline V and J ends were trimmed by 0 bases and 5 bases, with 9 bases remaining between them. This CDR3 comprises 14 residues. CDR3 in DNA: TGTGCCAGCAGTGAAGCAGTGACGGGAGATACGCAGTATTTT. Amino acids: CASSEAVTGDTQYF.

CDR3 amino acids: CASSPSGRNTEAFF. CDR3 sequence (DNA): TGTGCCAGCTCACCATCCGGGAGGAACACTGAAGCTTTCTTT. The chain has TRBV18 and TRBJ1-1; D is ambiguous. Trimming stripped 2 bases from V and 1 base from J, with 8 bases between. Germline V gene sequence: CDR1 KGHSH, CDR2 LQKENI. The CDR3 sequence is 14 residues long.

In regard to this clone: A junction end diverges from the germline sequence, so it may reflect a read error. The gene calls are TRBV7-6 and TRBJ1-5; possible D gene TRBD1, 6 bases. This CDR3 has 17 residues. The germline V gene has CDR1 SGHVS and CDR2 FNYEAQ. DNA of the CDR3: TGTGCCAGAAGCTTAGTGGGAGGGGGAGGAGGCAATCAGCCCCAGCATTTT. Encoded protein: CARSLVGGGGGNQPQHF.

V usage is TRBV18 and J usage is TRBJ2-7, with D possibly being TRBD2 (6 bases). Trimming left V 2 bases short and J 5 bases short, with 16 bases between. The germline V gene encodes CDR1 KGHSH and CDR2 LQKENI. This CDR3 is built from 15 residues. CDR3 sequence: CASSPTGSSGHEQYF. The CDR3 DNA sequence: TGTGCCAGCTCACCAACGGGATCGAGCGGGCACGAGCAGTACTTC.

The V and J genes are TRBV12-5 and TRBJ1-2; perhaps TRBD1 as D (6 bases). CDR3 size: 14 residues. The germline CDR1 and CDR2 sequences are LGHNT and FRNRAP. CDR3 DNA: TGTGCCAGCCACGTGGCTGGGGGGCCTAATGGCTACACCTTC. It specifies CASHVAGGPNGYTF.

The chain employs TRBV6-8 and TRBJ1-1; D might be TRBD1 (5 bases). Per the germline V gene, CDR1 is MNHGY and CDR2 is SAAAGT. The V end was cut by 3 bases, the J end by 6 bases, with 20 bases between. The CDR3 has 16 residues. The CDR3 DNA sequence: TGTGCCAGCAGTTATACCCGCCGGACAAAGCACCCTGAAGCTTTCTTT. Protein: CASSYTRRTKHPEAFF.

CDR3 in amino acids: CATSRDGAPNTEAFF. The CDR3 nucleotides read TGTGCCACCAGCAGAGATGGGGCGCCGAACACTGAAGCTTTCTTT. The rearrangement joins TRBV15 to TRBJ1-1; D is possibly TRBD1 (5 bases). Germline-derived CDR1 and CDR2 are LNHNV and YYDKDF (reference sequence). Trimming took 0 bases from V and 1 from J, leaving 9 bases between them. This CDR3 comprises 15 residues.